This T cell receptor beta chain was observed in a study of CD8 T cells in ankylosing spondylitis. This clonotype was recorded at least ten times. No antigen is known for it. CDR1 is LNHDA and CDR2 is SQIVND in the germline V gene (reference sequence). The CDR3 is 13 amino acids. Deletions cut 7 bases from V and 9 bases from J, with 16 bases between. With molecular barcodes, quantitative 5'-RACE was used to make the TCR beta libraries. MiXCR, run by TCRdb on the 5' RACE reads, gives a single entry per CDR3 protein. In the table there are 150,000 to 200,000 distinct CDR3 sequences, roughly 13% of which are singletons. Study observations and caveats: Researchers reportedly found disease-linked clones significantly enriched in matched ankylosing spondylitis synovial fluid. What seemed typical of ankylosing spondylitis blood was a TCR beta motif built from several highly homologous variants. Prior work had noted some motif variants in reactive arthritis blood and synovial fluid.

The sequence was obtained from a female donor with ankylosing spondylitis or in good health (not recorded which). V usage is TRBV19 and J usage is TRBJ2-1, with unresolved D. Sequenced input: blood, either unsorted or a sorted T cell fraction (not recorded which). The CDR3 nucleotides are TGTGCCAGTAACCCGCCCCCGCATCGTGAGCAGTTCTTC. Translated, it gives CASNPPPHREQFF.